Listed below are T cell receptor beta chains from one sample, sequenced in a study of Ad26.COV2.S vaccination and SARS-CoV-2 variants. This table comes from immunoSEQ multiplex PCR, and its TCRdb copy is limited to in-frame clones, with some not included. This sample has 410,000 or so clones; 80% to 95% occur once, and the top ten carry 9.5% to 15%. The input for sequencing was peripheral blood, taken in a trial of Ad26.COV2.S vaccine versus placebo. All receptors come from a person aged 18-65 years who received the Ad26.COV2.S COVID-19 vaccine or a placebo. Both conserved end residues are part of each CDR3. The order of the fields is D gene, V gene, CDR3 length, clone size, J gene, CDR3 DNA, CDR3 protein. D genes are given only for firm matches. Size tells how often a clone was seen (once, few, many) or the class of an expanded clone, and some rows leave it out.

>TRBD1|TRBV2|15|.|TRBJ2-7
TGTGCCAGCAGTGAAAATTTACAGGGGTACTTCGAGCAGTACTTC
CASSENLQGYFEQYF
>TRBD1|TRBV5-4|15|.|TRBJ1-1
TGTGCCAGCAGCCCCCGGGACAGGGCGAACACTGAAGCTTTCTTT
CASSPRDRANTEAFF
>TRBD1|TRBV15|15|.|TRBJ2-7
TGTGCCACCAGCATAACCCGGGACAGGGGCTACGAGCAGTACTTC
CATSITRDRGYEQYF
>TRBD2|TRBV11-2|16|.|TRBJ2-7
TGTGCCAGCAGCCCGCCGGGACTAGCGGGAGGGTGGGAGCAGTACTTC
CASSPPGLAGGWEQYF
>.|TRBV9|16|.|TRBJ2-5
TGTGCCAGCAGCGTAGGAGTGGGGGTAGCAGGAGAGACCCAGTACTTC
CASSVGVGVAGETQYF
>.|TRBV5-8|15|.|TRBJ2-3
TGTGCCAGCAGCTTCTTGCAGGGATCCACAGATACGCAGTATTTT
CASSFLQGSTDTQYF
>.|TRBV12-3/TRBV12-4|13|.|TRBJ1-2
TGTGCCAGCAGTTTACAGGGGAACTATGGCTACACCTTC
CASSLQGNYGYTF
>.|TRBV30|13|.|TRBJ1-1
TGTGCCTGGAGTGGGGGAGGGCGTACTCTGGCTTTCTTT
CAWSGGGRTLAFF
>.|TRBV30|15|.|TRBJ1-2
TGTGCCTGGAGTGGCCCTGGGCAGGGGAGTTTTGGCTACACCTTC
CAWSGPGQGSFGYTF
>TRBD2|TRBV7-3|14|.|TRBJ2-7
TGTGCCAGCGCACTGCGGGAGGGCACCTACGAGCAGTACTTC
CASALREGTYEQYF
>TRBD1|TRBV5-1|15|once|TRBJ1-1
TGCGCCAGCAGCTTGGGAGACAGGGGGCTCACTGAAGCTTTCTTT
CASSLGDRGLTEAFF
>TRBD2|TRBV10-3|15|.|TRBJ2-3
TGTGCCATCAGAGATTATAGCGGGGGGGCAGATACGCAGTATTTT
CAIRDYSGGADTQYF
>TRBD2|TRBV19|16|.|TRBJ2-1
TGTGCCAGTAGTTCCAAGACTAGCGGGAGTTACAATGAGCAGTTCTTC
CASSSKTSGSYNEQFF
>TRBD1|TRBV5-6|17|.|TRBJ2-2
TGTGCCAGCAGCTTGGCTACGACAGGGGTGACCACCGGGGAGCTGTTTTTT
CASSLATTGVTTGELFF
>.|TRBV6-2/TRBV6-3|16|.|TRBJ2-3
TGTGCCAGCAGTTACTCGACGGGACGAAGCACAGATACGCAGTATTTT
CASSYSTGRSTDTQYF
>.|TRBV6-5|13|.|TRBJ2-1
TGTGCCAGCAGTCACCAGGGAGCATATGAGCAGTTCTTC
CASSHQGAYEQFF
>.|TRBV7-9|14|few|TRBJ1-3
TGTGCCAGCAGCTACAGGGATACTGGAAACACCATATATTTT
CASSYRDTGNTIYF
>.|TRBV7-2|14|.|TRBJ2-5
TGTGCCAGCAGCTTACGACAGGCCCAAGAGACCCAGTACTTC
CASSLRQAQETQYF
>.|TRBV5-6|14|.|TRBJ1-6
TGTGCCAGCAGCTTGATGTCGGGGAATTCACCCCTCCACTTT
CASSLMSGNSPLHF
>.|TRBV19|20|.|TRBJ2-7
TGTGCCAGTAGTATAGATCCGCCCGTAAAGGGCCTACCTACACGGGACGAGCAGTACTTC
CASSIDPPVKGLPTRDEQYF
>.|TRBV14|13|.|TRBJ2-1
TGTGCCAGCAGCCGCACCGGGTGGGTTGAGCAGTTCTTC
CASSRTGWVEQFF
>.|TRBV15|14|few|TRBJ2-7
TGTGCCACCAGCAGAGCGGGAGAGTTGCACGAGCAGTACTTC
CATSRAGELHEQYF
>.|TRBV29-1|13|.|TRBJ2-3
TGCAGTGGAGGGTCAGGGGGGTTAGATACGCAGTATTTT
CSGGSGGLDTQYF
>.|TRBV4-2|17|.|TRBJ1-2
TGTGCCAGCAGCCAAGATGGGGCGCGGAGAGCTAACTATGGCTACACCTTC
CASSQDGARRANYGYTF
>TRBD2|TRBV6-5|13|.|TRBJ2-7
TGTGCCAGCAGGACGACTAGCAGCTACGAGCAGTACTTC
CASRTTSSYEQYF
>.|TRBV4-1|16|.|TRBJ1-2
TGCGCCAGCAGCCAAGCGTCAGAGGGGCTCAGCTATGGCTACACCTTC
CASSQASEGLSYGYTF
>TRBD2|TRBV10-3|13|.|TRBJ2-7
TGTGCCATCGGATCCGGGACTAAATACGAGCAGTACTTC
CAIGSGTKYEQYF
>TRBD2|TRBV11-2|16|.|TRBJ2-2
TGTGCCAGCAGCACTGGGGGGGCGGGAGGCGCCGGGGAGCTGTTTTTT
CASSTGGAGGAGELFF
>.|TRBV10-3|14|.|TRBJ2-5
TGTGCCATCAGTGAGTCGACGGGGGAAGAGACCCAGTACTTC
CAISESTGEETQYF
>.|TRBV9|15|once|TRBJ2-3
TGTGCCAGCAGCGTAGGTAGCGGACCCACAGATACGCAGTATTTT
CASSVGSGPTDTQYF
>TRBD1|TRBV2|16|few|TRBJ1-5
TGTGCCAGCAGTGAATTTGGCAGGGGGAATAATCAGCCCCAGCATTTT
CASSEFGRGNNQPQHF
>TRBD1|TRBV19|15|.|TRBJ2-1
TGTGCCAGTAGTATGGGACAGGGAAGGGGGTATGAGCAGTTCTTC
CASSMGQGRGYEQFF
>.|TRBV18|14|.|TRBJ2-5
TGTGCCAGCTCACCACCGCGGGGCGGGGAGACCCAGTACTTC
CASSPPRGGETQYF
>.|TRBV4-1|15|.|TRBJ2-7
TGCGCCAGCAGCCGCAGCCGGGACATTAACTACGAGCAGTACTTC
CASSRSRDINYEQYF
>.|TRBV19|14|once|TRBJ2-1
TGTGCCAGTAGTATGCCCACTAGGGACAATGAGCAGTTCTTC
CASSMPTRDNEQFF
>.|TRBV18|14|.|TRBJ1-5
TGTGCCAGCTCATACGGGACCTTTAATCAGCCCCAGCATTTT
CASSYGTFNQPQHF
>.|TRBV9|15|.|TRBJ2-7
TGTGCCAGCAGCGCCTTGGACACCTTCTCCTACGAGCAGTACTTC
CASSALDTFSYEQYF
>.|TRBV5-1|16|.|TRBJ2-2
TGCGCCAGCAGCTTGGGGTGGGCCCCGAACACCGGGGAGCTGTTTTTT
CASSLGWAPNTGELFF
>.|TRBV3-1/TRBV3-2|15|.|TRBJ1-6
TGTGCCAGCAGCCAAGTGGACAGTTATAATTCACCCCTCCACTTT
CASSQVDSYNSPLHF
>TRBD2|TRBV29-1|13|.|TRBJ2-7
TGCAGCGTTAAACTAGCGGGAGCGGATGAGCAGTACTTC
CSVKLAGADEQYF
>.|TRBV5-1|15|.|TRBJ2-1
TGCGCCAGCAGCTTAGGAGCGGCAGTCAAGGATGAGCAGTTCTTC
CASSLGAAVKDEQFF
>.|TRBV5-6|11|.|TRBJ2-3
TGTGCCAGCAGCAACACAGATACGCAGTATTTT
CASSNTDTQYF
>.|TRBV10-1|13|.|TRBJ2-7
TGCGCCAGCAGTCCCGGACATGGCTACGAGCAGTACTTC
CASSPGHGYEQYF
>.|TRBV6-2/TRBV6-3|13|.|TRBJ2-5
TGTGCCAGCAGTCCCCCCGCTTTCGAGACCCAGTACTTC
CASSPPAFETQYF
>.|TRBV4-3|16|.|TRBJ2-2
TGCGCCAGCAGCCAAGATTACAGGGGGGGGGCCGGGGAGCTGTTTTTT
CASSQDYRGGAGELFF
>TRBD1|TRBV28|17|.|TRBJ1-1
TGTGCCAGCAGTTCCCGGACAGGGGTTATTTGGAACACTGAAGCTTTCTTT
CASSSRTGVIWNTEAFF
>.|TRBV25-1|14|.|TRBJ1-2
TGTGCCAGCAACCCAGAAGACAGGACTGGTGGCTACACCTTC
CASNPEDRTGGYTF
>.|TRBV3-1/TRBV3-2|14|.|TRBJ2-7
TGTGCCAGCAGCCAGTGGACTCAATCCTACGAGCAGTACTTC
CASSQWTQSYEQYF
>.|TRBV15|16|.|TRBJ2-7
TGTGCCACCAGCCCCCTGGTGGAGATGTTATTGGACGAGCAGTACTTC
CATSPLVEMLLDEQYF
>TRBD2|TRBV3-1/TRBV3-2|20|.|TRBJ2-1
TGTGCCAGCAGCCAAGATTATGGACTAGCGGGATCAGGGGGGTTCAATGAGCAGTTCTTC
CASSQDYGLAGSGGFNEQFF
>TRBD2|TRBV19|16|.|TRBJ2-2
TGTGCCAGTAGCCATTTACTAGCGGGGGGCACCGGGGAGCTGTTTTTT
CASSHLLAGGTGELFF
>TRBD1|TRBV27|14|.|TRBJ2-7
TGTGCCAGCAGTTTAGGACAGGGTTTCTACGAGCAGTACTTC
CASSLGQGFYEQYF
>TRBD1|TRBV6-5|13|.|TRBJ1-2
TGTGCCAGCAGTTACACAGGGGGTGATGGCTACACCTTC
CASSYTGGDGYTF
>.|TRBV10-3|11|once|TRBJ1-2
TGTGCCATCAGTGAGGATTATGGCTACACCTTC
CAISEDYGYTF